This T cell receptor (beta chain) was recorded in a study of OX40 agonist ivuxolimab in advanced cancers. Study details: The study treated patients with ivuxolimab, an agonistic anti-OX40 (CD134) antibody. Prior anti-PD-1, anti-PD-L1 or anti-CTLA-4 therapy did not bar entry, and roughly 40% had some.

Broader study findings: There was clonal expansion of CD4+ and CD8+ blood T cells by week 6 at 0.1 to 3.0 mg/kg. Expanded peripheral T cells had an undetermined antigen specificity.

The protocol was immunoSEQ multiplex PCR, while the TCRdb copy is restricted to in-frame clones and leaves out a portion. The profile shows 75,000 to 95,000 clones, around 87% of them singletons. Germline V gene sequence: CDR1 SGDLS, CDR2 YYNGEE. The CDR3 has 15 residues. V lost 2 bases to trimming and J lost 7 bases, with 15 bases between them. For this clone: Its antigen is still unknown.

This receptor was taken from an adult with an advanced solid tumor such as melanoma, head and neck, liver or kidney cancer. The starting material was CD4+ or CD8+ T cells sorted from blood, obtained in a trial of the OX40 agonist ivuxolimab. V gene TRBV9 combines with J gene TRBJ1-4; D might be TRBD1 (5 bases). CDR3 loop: CASSVSGNIVEKLFF. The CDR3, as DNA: TGTGCCAGCAGCGTTTCAGGGAATATTGTTGAAAAACTGTTTTTT.